These 13 T cell receptor beta chains were sequenced from one sample in a study of blood T cell repertoires in COVID-19. Assay: immunoSEQ multiplex PCR; the TCRdb copy retains only in-frame clones and omits some. The sample has approximately 180,000 clones, approximately 86% seen once; the top ten hold around 1.5%. The sequenced material came from peripheral blood. The receptors come from a woman aged 50 to 60 with acute or convalescent COVID-19.

The chain employs TRBV30 and TRBJ1-6, with D hard to call. The CDR3 is 11 residues long. Per the germline V gene, CDR1 is GTSNPN and CDR2 is SVGIG (reference sequence). Trimming removed 4 bases at V and 5 bases at J, with 3 bases between. The CDR3 DNA is TGTGCCTGGACAGATAATTCACCCCTCCACTTT. Residues: CAWTDNSPLHF.

This CDR3 is CASSKGTGKNTEAFF. CDR3 in DNA: TGCGCCAGCAGCAAAGGGACAGGGAAGAACACTGAAGCTTTCTTT. The J gene is TRBJ1-1, the V gene TRBV5-1; 9 nucleotides match TRBD1. CDR3 size: 15 residues. V was pared by 4 bases and J by 1 base, with 5 bases of the junction left unmatched. The germline V gene has CDR1 SGHRS and CDR2 YFSETQ.

The chain carries TRBV7-2 and TRBJ2-3; 7 positions match TRBD2. Germline V gene sequence: CDR1 SGHTA, CDR2 FQGNSA. J gave up 5 bases and V 6 bases, and 5 bases lay outside the gene matches. The CDR3 runs to 13 residues. CDR3 in amino acids: CASSSPGGDTQYF. The CDR3, as DNA: TGTGCCAGCAGTTCCCCGGGGGGAGATACGCAGTATTTT.

The chain combines TRBV11-2 with TRBJ2-1; the match to TRBD2 covers 12 bases. The ends lost 3 bases at V and 8 bases at J; junction bases unmatched: 8. CDR3 size: 16 residues. Germline assignment: CDR1 SGHAT and CDR2 FQNNGV. The DNA for the CDR3 is TGTGCCAGCAGCTTCCGACTAGCGGGAGTTGGAGATGAGCAGTTCTTC. Residues: CASSFRLAGVGDEQFF.

The V and J genes are TRBV9 and TRBJ2-2; 11 nucleotides line up with TRBD2. The germline V gene has CDR1 SGDLS and CDR2 YYNGEE. There are 15 residues in the CDR3. V lost 2 bases and J lost 5; bases outside the gene matches: 2. The CDR3, as DNA: TGTGCCAGCAGCGTGTCTAGCGGGGGGACCGGGGAGCTGTTTTTT. It yields the protein CASSVSSGGTGELFF.

The rearrangement uses TRBV5-4 and TRBJ2-7; tentatively, D is TRBD1 (5 bases). This CDR3 region has 16 residues. Germline-derived CDR1 and CDR2 are SGHNT and YYREEE (reference sequence). The V end lost 0 bases, the J end lost 2 bases, and 15 bases lay between the germline ends. DNA of the CDR3: TGTGCCAGCAGCTTGGACTTAGACAGAACCGCCTACGAGCAGTACTTC. It is translated as CASSLDLDRTAYEQYF.

The rearrangement links TRBV28 to TRBJ1-3, with D uncertain. CDR1 MDHEN and CDR2 SYDVKM come from the germline V gene. CDR3 length: 16 amino acids. The V and J ends lost 3 bases and 1 base respectively, with 13 bases between them. CDR3 in amino acids: CASSLDPRGSGNTIYF. DNA for the CDR3: TGTGCCAGCAGTTTGGACCCAAGAGGGTCTGGAAACACCATATATTTT.

This chain connects TRBV5-1 to TRBJ2-3; 7 bases map to TRBD1. Germline V gene data show CDR1 as SGHRS and CDR2 as YFSETQ. With V trimmed by 0 bases and J by 8 bases, 6 bases remained unmatched. The CDR3 contains 14 residues. The CDR3 DNA reads TGCGCCAGCAGCTTGGACAGGGGATCAGGTACGCAGTATTTT. Protein sequence: CASSLDRGSGTQYF.

The chain joins TRBV5-1 to TRBJ1-3; maybe TRBD1 (6 bases). Trimming left V 2 bases short and J 0 bases short, with 12 bases between. Germline V gene lookup returns CDR1 SGHRS and CDR2 YFSETQ. This CDR3 spans 16 amino acids. CDR3 bases: TGCGCCAGCAGCTTAAGACAGGTTTCCTCTGGAAACACCATATATTTT. It codes for CASSLRQVSSGNTIYF.

This chain uses TRBV6-5 with TRBJ1-5; 9 nucleotides align to TRBD1. The CDR3 has 13 amino acids. Germline V gene sequence: CDR1 MNHEY, CDR2 SVGAGI. J lost 7 bases, V lost 5 bases, and 3 bases had no gene match. The CDR3 protein is CASSPQGAQPQHF. CDR3 in DNA: TGTGCCAGCAGTCCACAGGGGGCCCAGCCCCAGCATTTT.

The chain combines TRBV9 with TRBJ2-7, with 10 bases that match TRBD2. Unmatched junction bases numbered 10, after V lost 3 bases and J lost 7 bases. From germline, CDR1 is SGDLS and CDR2 YYNGEE. CDR3 length: 15 residues. The CDR3 loop reads CASSAGSGGPWEQYF. CDR3 sequence (DNA): TGTGCCAGCAGCGCCGGTAGCGGGGGGCCATGGGAGCAGTACTTC.

This chain joins TRBV5-4 and TRBJ2-3, with TRBD2 matching over 11 bases. With V trimmed by 4 bases and J by 4 bases, 2 bases remained unmatched. CDR3 size: 14 residues. The V gene's germline CDR1 is SGHNT and CDR2 YYREEE (reference sequence). The CDR3 bases are TGTGCCAGCAGCCGGGGACTAGCGGCAGATACGCAGTATTTT. Its translation: CASSRGLAADTQYF.

The rearrangement uses TRBV7-2 and TRBJ2-5; 10 bases line up with TRBD2. After removal of 2 bases from V and 5 bases from J, the junction contained 5 bases not matched to a gene. In germline, CDR1 is SGHTA, CDR2 FQGNSA. The CDR3 consists of 15 residues. The CDR3 sequence: CASSLRAGGAETQYF. The CDR3 DNA reads as TGTGCCAGCAGCTTACGAGCGGGGGGGGCGGAGACCCAGTACTTC.